The clone carrying this TCR beta chain appeared once. Its antigen remains unidentified. Here immunoSEQ multiplex PCR was the method, and the copy in TCRdb shows in-frame clones only, minus some. The repertoire holds around 35,000 clones, with under 95% as singletons. The sample originates from a study of T cells in tuberculosis. Overall study: IGRA-negative adolescents, IGRA-positive adolescents with latent tuberculosis and adults with active tuberculosis formed this South African cohort. PBMC were archived before or within 7 days of starting treatment. Whole-study results and caveats: Active tuberculosis alpha repertoires lay closer to GMM-specific TCRs than controls'.

The time point here: new active TB diagnosis, blood taken before or within 7 days of starting treatment. HIV-seronegative South African adults aged 18 years or older had newly diagnosed active tuberculosis. The TCR comes from an adult with tuberculosis. The specimen was PBMCs, collected at tuberculosis diagnosis.

The CDR3: CASSSGLAGGNTGELFF. DNA for the CDR3: TGTGCCAGCAGCTCTGGACTAGCGGGGGGGAACACCGGGGAGCTGTTTTTT. This chain connects TRBV5-4 to TRBJ2-2; TRBD2 aligns across 14 bases. This CDR3 is 17 amino acids long. J gave up 1 base and V 3 bases, and 2 bases lay outside the gene matches. Germline CDR1 is SGHNT and CDR2 is YYREEE (reference sequence). The full variable domain, in which reference TRBV5-4 and TRBJ2-2 provide the parts outside the CDR3, is ETGVTQSPTHLIKTRGQQVTLRCSSQSGHNTVSWYQQALGQGPQFIFQYYREEENGRGNFPPRFSGLQFPNYSSELNVNALELDDSALYLCASSSGLAGGNTGELFFGEGSRLTVL.